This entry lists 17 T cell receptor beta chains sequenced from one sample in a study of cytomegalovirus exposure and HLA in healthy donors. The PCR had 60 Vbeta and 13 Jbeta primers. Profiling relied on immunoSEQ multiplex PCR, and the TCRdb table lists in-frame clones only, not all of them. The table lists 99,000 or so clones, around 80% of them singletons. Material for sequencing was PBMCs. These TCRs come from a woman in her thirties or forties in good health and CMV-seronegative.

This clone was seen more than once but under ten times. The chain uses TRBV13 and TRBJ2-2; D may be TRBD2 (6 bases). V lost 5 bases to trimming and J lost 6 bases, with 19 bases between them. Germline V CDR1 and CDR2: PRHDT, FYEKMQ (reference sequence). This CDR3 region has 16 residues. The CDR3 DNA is TGTGCCAGCAGCCCCCCCCGGGCGGGATTGGCCGGGGAGCTGTTTTTT. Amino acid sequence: CASSPPRAGLAGELFF. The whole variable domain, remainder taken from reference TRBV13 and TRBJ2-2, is AAGVIQSPRHLIKEKRETATLKCYPIPRHDTVYWYQQGPGQDPQFLISFYEKMQSDKGSIPDRFSAQQFSDYHSELNMSSLELGDSALYFCASSPPRAGLAGELFFGEGSRLTVL.

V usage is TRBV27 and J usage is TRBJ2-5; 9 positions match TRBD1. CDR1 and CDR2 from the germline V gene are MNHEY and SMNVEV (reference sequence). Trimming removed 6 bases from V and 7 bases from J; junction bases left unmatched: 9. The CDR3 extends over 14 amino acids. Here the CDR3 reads CASRQGAVGATQYF. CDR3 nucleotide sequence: TGTGCCAGCAGACAGGGGGCGGTGGGGGCGACCCAGTACTTC.

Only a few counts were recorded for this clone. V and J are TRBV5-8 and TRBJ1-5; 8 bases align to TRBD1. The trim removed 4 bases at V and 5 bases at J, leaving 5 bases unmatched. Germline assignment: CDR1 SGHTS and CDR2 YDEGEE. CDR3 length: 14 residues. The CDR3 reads CASSPGTGYQPQHF. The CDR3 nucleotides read TGTGCCAGCAGCCCCGGGACAGGTTATCAGCCCCAGCATTTT.

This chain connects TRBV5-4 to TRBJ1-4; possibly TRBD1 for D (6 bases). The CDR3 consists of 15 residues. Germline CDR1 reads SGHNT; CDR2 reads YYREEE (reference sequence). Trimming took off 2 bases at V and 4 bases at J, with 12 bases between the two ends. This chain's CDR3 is CASSLLGAGNEKLFF. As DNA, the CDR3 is TGTGCCAGCAGCTTACTGGGGGCGGGTAATGAAAAACTGTTTTTT.

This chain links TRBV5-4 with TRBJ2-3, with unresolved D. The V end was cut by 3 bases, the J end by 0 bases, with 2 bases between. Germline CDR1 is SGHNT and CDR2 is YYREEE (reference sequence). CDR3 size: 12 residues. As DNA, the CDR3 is TGTGCCAGCAGCTCTAGCACAGATACGCAGTATTTT. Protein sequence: CASSSSTDTQYF.

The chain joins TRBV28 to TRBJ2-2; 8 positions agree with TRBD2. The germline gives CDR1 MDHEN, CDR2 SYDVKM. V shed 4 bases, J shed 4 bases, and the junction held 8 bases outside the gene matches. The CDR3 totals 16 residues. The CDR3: CASSSTSGTITGELFF. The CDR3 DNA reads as TGTGCCAGCAGTTCAACTAGCGGAACTATCACCGGGGAGCTGTTTTTT. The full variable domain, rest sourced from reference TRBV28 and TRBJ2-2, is DVKVTQSSRYLVKRTGEKVFLECVQDMDHENMFWYRQDPGLGLRLIYFSYDVKMKEKGDIPEGYSVSREKKERFSLILESASTNQTSMYLCASSSTSGTITGELFFGEGSRLTVL.

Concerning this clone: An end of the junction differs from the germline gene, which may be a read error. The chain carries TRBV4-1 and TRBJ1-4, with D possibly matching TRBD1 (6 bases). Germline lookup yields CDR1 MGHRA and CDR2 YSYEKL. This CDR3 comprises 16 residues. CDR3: CANSQDRRGGNEKLFF. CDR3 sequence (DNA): TGCGCCAACAGCCAAGACCGGAGGGGGGGTAATGAAAAACTGTTTTTT.

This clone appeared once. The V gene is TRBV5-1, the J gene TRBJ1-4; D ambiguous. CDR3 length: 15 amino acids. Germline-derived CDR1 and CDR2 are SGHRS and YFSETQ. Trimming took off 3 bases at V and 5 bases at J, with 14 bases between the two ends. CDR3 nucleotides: TGCGCCAGCAGCTCTGGAGGGCTCATCAATGAAAAACTGTTTTTT. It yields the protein CASSSGGLINEKLFF.

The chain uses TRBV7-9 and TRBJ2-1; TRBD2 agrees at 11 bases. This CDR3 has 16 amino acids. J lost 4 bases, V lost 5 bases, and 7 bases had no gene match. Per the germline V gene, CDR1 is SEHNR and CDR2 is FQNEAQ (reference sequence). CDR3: CASSPQLAGVYNEQFF. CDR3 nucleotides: TGTGCCAGCAGCCCACAACTAGCGGGGGTGTACAATGAGCAGTTCTTC.

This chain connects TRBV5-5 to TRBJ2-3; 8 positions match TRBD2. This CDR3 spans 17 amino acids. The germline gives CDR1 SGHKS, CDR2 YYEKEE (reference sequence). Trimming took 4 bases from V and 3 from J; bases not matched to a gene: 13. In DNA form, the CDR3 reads TGTGCCAGCAGCCGGGGGGGGTGGGAGGGCCGAACAGATACGCAGTATTTT. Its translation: CASSRGGWEGRTDTQYF.

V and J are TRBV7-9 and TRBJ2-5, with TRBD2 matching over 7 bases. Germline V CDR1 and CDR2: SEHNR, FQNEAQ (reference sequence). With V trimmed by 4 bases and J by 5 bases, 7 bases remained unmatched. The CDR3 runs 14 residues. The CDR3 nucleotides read TGTGCCAGCAGCTGGCCGGGGGGTGCGGAGACCCAGTACTTC. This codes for CASSWPGGAETQYF.

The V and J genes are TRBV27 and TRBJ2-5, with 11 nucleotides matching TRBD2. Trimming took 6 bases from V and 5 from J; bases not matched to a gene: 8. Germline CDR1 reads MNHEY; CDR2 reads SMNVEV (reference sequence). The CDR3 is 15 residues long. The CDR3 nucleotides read TGTGCCAGCAGCACCACTAGCGGGAGTTGGGAGACCCAGTACTTC. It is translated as CASSTTSGSWETQYF.

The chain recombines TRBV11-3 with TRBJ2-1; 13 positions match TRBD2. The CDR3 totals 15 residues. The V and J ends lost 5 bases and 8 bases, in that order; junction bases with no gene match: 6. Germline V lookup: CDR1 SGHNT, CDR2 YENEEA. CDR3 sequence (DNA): TGTGCCAGCAGCACGACTAGCGGGAGGTTTGATGAGCAGTTCTTC. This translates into CASSTTSGRFDEQFF.

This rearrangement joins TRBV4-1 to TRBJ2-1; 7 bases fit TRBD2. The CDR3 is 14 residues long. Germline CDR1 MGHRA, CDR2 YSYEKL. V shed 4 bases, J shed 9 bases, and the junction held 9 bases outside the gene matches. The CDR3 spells CASSLEGGRVEQFF. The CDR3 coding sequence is TGCGCCAGCAGCCTCGAGGGCGGGAGAGTTGAGCAGTTCTTC.

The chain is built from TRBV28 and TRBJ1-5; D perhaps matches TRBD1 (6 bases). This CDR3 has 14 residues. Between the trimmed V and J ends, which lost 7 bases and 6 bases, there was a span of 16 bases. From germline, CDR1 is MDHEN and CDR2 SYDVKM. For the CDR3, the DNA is TGTGCCAGCAAGGCAGGGGTTGTCCGTCAGCCCCAGCATTTT. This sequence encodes CASKAGVVRQPQHF.

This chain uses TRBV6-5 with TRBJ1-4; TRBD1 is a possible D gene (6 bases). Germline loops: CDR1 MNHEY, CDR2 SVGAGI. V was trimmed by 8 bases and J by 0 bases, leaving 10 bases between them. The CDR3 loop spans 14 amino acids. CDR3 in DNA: TGTGCCAGCGGACAGTTTGCAACTAATGAAAAACTGTTTTTT. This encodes CASGQFATNEKLFF.

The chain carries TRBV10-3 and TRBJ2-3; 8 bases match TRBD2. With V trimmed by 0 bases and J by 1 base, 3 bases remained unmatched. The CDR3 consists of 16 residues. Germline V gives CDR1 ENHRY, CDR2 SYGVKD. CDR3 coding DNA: TGTGCCATCAGTGAGTCGAGCGGGAGCGGCACAGATACGCAGTATTTT. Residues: CAISESSGSGTDTQYF.